One sample yielded the 22 T cell receptor beta chains listed below, sequenced in a study of persistence of HIV-infected CD4 T cells. No antigen has been assigned to these receptors. This was the immunoSEQ version 4 assay in survey mode. Clones were sequenced by immunoSEQ multiplex PCR, and TCRdb holds only the in-frame ones, with some missing. The table records around 9,900 clones, approximately 82% of them present only once. An overlapping HIV-1 Gag peptide pool stimulated these cells at approximately 1 ug/peptide/mL. Sorting selected CD4+ T cells upregulating both CD40 ligand and CD69. This material consisted of CD4+ T cells sorted from PBMCs after 18-hour stimulation, taken from a patient who received antiretroviral therapy. These TCRs come from an adult woman with HIV who was CMV-seropositive.

V is TRBV5-1 and J is TRBJ2-3, with 13 positions matching TRBD2. Germline values: CDR1 SGHRS, CDR2 YFSETQ. V was pared by 4 bases and J by 0 bases, with 5 bases of the junction left unmatched. The CDR3 spans 17 residues. For the CDR3, the DNA is TGCGCCAGCAGCCGACTAGCGGGAGGTGGAAGCACAGATACGCAGTATTTT. It is translated as CASSRLAGGGSTDTQYF.

CDR3 loop: CATIGTRGYEQYF. Written as DNA, the CDR3 is TGTGCCACCATCGGAACCCGGGGCTACGAGCAGTACTTC. V usage is TRBV10-3 and J usage is TRBJ2-7; a possible D gene is TRBD2 (5 bases). Trimming took 10 bases from V and 3 from J, leaving 16 bases between them. This CDR3 is 13 amino acids long. In germline, CDR1 is ENHRY, CDR2 SYGVKD.

V usage is TRBV9 and J usage is TRBJ2-2; TRBD1 is a possible D gene (6 bases). The CDR3 totals 14 residues. Trimming took 1 base from V and 4 from J, leaving 8 bases between them. Germline V lookup: CDR1 SGDLS, CDR2 YYNGEE. CDR3 sequence reads: CASSVTGSTGELFF. The CDR3 nucleotides read TGTGCCAGCAGCGTAACAGGGTCCACCGGGGAGCTGTTTTTT. Drawing the rest from reference TRBV9 and TRBJ2-2, the complete variable domain is DSGVTQTPKHLITATGQRVTLRCSPRSGDLSVYWYQQSLDQGLQFLIQYYNGEERAKGNILERFSAQQFPDLHSELNLSSLELGDSALYFCASSVTGSTGELFFGEGSRLTVL.

V and J are TRBV9 and TRBJ1-2; D may be TRBD1 (5 bases). Trimming removed 3 bases from V and 4 bases from J, with 13 bases in between. This CDR3 spans 14 amino acids. Germline CDR1 and CDR2: SGDLS and YYNGEE. DNA of the CDR3: TGTGCCAGCAGCGCTGGGACGGACTTCTATGGCTACACCTTC. As protein: CASSAGTDFYGYTF.

The rearrangement joins TRBV29-1 to TRBJ2-5; no definite D call. In germline, CDR1 is SQVTM, CDR2 ANQGSEA. The CDR3 spans 11 residues. Deletions cut 6 bases from V and 1 base from J, with 6 bases between. The CDR3 DNA follows: TGCAGCGTGAGGTTCCAAGAGACCCAGTACTTC. Translated, it gives CSVRFQETQYF.

This rearrangement joins TRBV6-5 to TRBJ2-7; 9 bases line up with TRBD2. Trimming at V came to 4 bases and at J to 6 bases, leaving 4 bases not matched to a gene. Germline loops: CDR1 MNHEY, CDR2 SVGAGI. CDR3 length: 13 amino acids. CDR3 nucleotide sequence: TGTGCCAGCAGTTCGGCGGGGGGGCTCGAGCAGTACTTC. Protein sequence: CASSSAGGLEQYF.

The chain recombines TRBV6-6 with TRBJ1-3; D uncertain. The V and J ends lost 5 bases and 4 bases respectively, with 6 bases between them. This CDR3 is 12 amino acids long. Germline loops: CDR1 MNHNY, CDR2 SVGAGI (reference sequence). In nucleotides, the CDR3 is TGTGCCAGCAGTCCAACAGGAAACACCATATATTTT. Amino acids: CASSPTGNTIYF.

In this sample, this clone turned up a few times. The chain has TRBV6-1 and TRBJ1-2, with D possibly being TRBD1 (5 bases). This CDR3 has 15 residues. CDR1 is MNHNS and CDR2 is SASEGT in the germline V gene. The V gene lost 2 bases and the J gene lost 2 bases, with 12 bases spanning the gap. CDR3 sequence (DNA): TGTGCCAGCAGTGAAAGTGTGGGGGGAAACTATGGCTACACCTTC. Its translation: CASSESVGGNYGYTF.

The chain couples TRBV19 to TRBJ2-2; D is perhaps TRBD2 (6 bases). CDR1 LNHDA and CDR2 SQIVND come from the germline V gene (reference sequence). The CDR3 is 15 residues long. V was trimmed by 7 bases and J by 4 bases, leaving 16 bases between them. CDR3 nucleotides: TGTGCCAGTACACGCGGGGAGTTGCGCACCGGGGAGCTGTTTTTT. Translation gives CASTRGELRTGELFF.

This clone appeared once. The chain is built from TRBV5-6 and TRBJ2-1, with 13 nucleotides matching TRBD2. This CDR3 contains 15 residues. CDR1 and CDR2 from the germline V gene are SGHDT and YYEEEE. Trimming cost V 4 bases and J 3 bases; bases outside gene matches: 1. The CDR3 spells CASSRTSGSYNEQFF. The CDR3 nucleotides read TGTGCCAGCAGCCGGACTAGCGGGAGCTACAATGAGCAGTTCTTC.

The V gene is TRBV29-1, the J gene TRBJ2-3; the match to TRBD2 covers 9 bases. CDR1 and CDR2 (germline): SQVTM, ANQGSEA. The CDR3 sequence is 13 residues long. V lost 6 bases, J lost 4 bases, and 5 bases stayed unmatched. The CDR3 DNA sequence: TGCAGCGTCTCCGGGACTAGCCCAGATACGCAGTATTTT. Residues: CSVSGTSPDTQYF.

The chain has TRBV4-1 and TRBJ1-1, with a possible D match to TRBD1 (5 bases). V was cut by 1 base and J by 4 bases, with 31 bases left in between. Germline CDR1 is MGHRA and CDR2 is YSYEKL. The CDR3 spans 21 residues. In DNA form, the CDR3 reads TGCGCCAGCAGCCAAGGATGGGGTCCTCAGGCAACGAGGGTCGGGGGCACTGAAGCTTTCTTT. This gives the protein CASSQGWGPQATRVGGTEAFF.

This clone was detected a few times. This chain joins TRBV30 and TRBJ1-3; TRBD1 matches at 7 bases. The CDR3 extends over 12 amino acids. Trimming removed 6 bases from V and 3 bases from J; junction bases left unmatched: 2. Germline V gene data show CDR1 as GTSNPN and CDR2 as SVGIG (reference sequence). The CDR3 sequence is CACRDSGNTIYF. The CDR3 region has the DNA TGTGCCTGCCGGGACAGTGGAAACACCATATATTTT.

V usage is TRBV5-1 and J usage is TRBJ2-1; 12 bases match TRBD2. Germline lookup yields CDR1 SGHRS and CDR2 YFSETQ. V shed 4 bases and J 6 bases; nucleotides not matched to a gene: 8. The CDR3 spans 16 residues. This CDR3 reads CASSRQTSGSSNEQFF. The CDR3 DNA sequence: TGCGCCAGCAGCCGACAGACTAGCGGGAGTAGCAATGAGCAGTTCTTC. The whole variable domain, filled in from reference TRBV5-1 and TRBJ2-1, reads KAGVTQTPRYLIKTRGQQVTLSCSPISGHRSVSWYQQTPGQGLQFLFEYFSETQRNKGNFPGRFSGRQFSNSRSEMNVSTLELGDSALYLCASSRQTSGSSNEQFFGPGTRLTVL.

This chain joins TRBV6-5 and TRBJ1-1; TRBD1 aligns across 7 bases. Germline V gene data show CDR1 as MNHEY and CDR2 as SVGAGI. J lost 8 bases, V lost 6 bases, and 9 bases had no gene match. The CDR3 is 13 residues long. The CDR3 DNA reads TGTGCCAGCAGCCGGACAGGACCATCAGAAGCTTTCTTT. It yields the protein CASSRTGPSEAFF.

The chain is built from TRBV12-3 or TRBV12-4 and TRBJ2-7; either TRBD1 or TRBD2 may supply D (6 bases each). CDR3 length: 12 amino acids. V shed 7 bases and J shed 8 bases, with 15 bases lying between them. The DNA for the CDR3 is TGTGCCAGCACCAACTCGGGGGCAAAGCAGTACTTC. Protein: CASTNSGAKQYF.

The J gene is TRBJ2-3, the V gene TRBV20-1; D is unclear. The CDR3 covers 11 residues. Trimming removed 3 bases from V and 4 bases from J, with 5 bases in between. CDR1 is DFQATT and CDR2 is SNEGSKA in the germline V gene (reference sequence). The CDR3 DNA is TGCAGTGCTAGCCAATCAGATACGCAGTATTTT. Translated: CSASQSDTQYF.

V and J are TRBV19 and TRBJ2-1; 7 positions agree with TRBD1. V lost 4 bases to trimming and J lost 4 bases; unmatched junction nucleotides: 4. Germline loops: CDR1 LNHDA, CDR2 SQIVND (reference sequence). This CDR3 contains 14 residues. CDR3 nucleotide sequence: TGTGCCAGTAGTACCGGGACAGCTTACAATGAGCAGTTCTTC. Translating gives CASSTGTAYNEQFF.

The chain joins TRBV7-2 to TRBJ1-2, with D possibly TRBD1 on 5 matching bases. Germline CDR1 and CDR2: SGHTA and FQGNSA. The CDR3 is 15 amino acids. Trimming took 5 bases from V and 1 from J, leaving 14 bases between them. CDR3 in amino acids: CASSQGTAFNYGYTF. In nucleotides, the CDR3 is TGTGCCAGCAGCCAAGGGACGGCTTTTAACTATGGCTACACCTTC.

In its sample, this clone was seen once. The J gene is TRBJ2-5, the V gene TRBV6-5, with unresolved D. There are 14 residues in the CDR3. Germline CDR1 is MNHEY and CDR2 is SVGAGI. Trimming removed 6 bases at V and 5 bases at J, with 16 bases between. The CDR3 region has the DNA TGTGCCAGCAGCTTGTCTCATGGTGGGGAGACCCAGTACTTC. As protein: CASSLSHGGETQYF.

This clone is large within its sample. Other DNA sequences in the same sample also yield this CDR3. V is TRBV30 and J is TRBJ1-1, with D hard to call. Germline assignment: CDR1 GTSNPN and CDR2 SVGIG (reference sequence). The length of the CDR3 is 13 residues. V lost 3 bases and J 1 base, leaving 9 bases between the germline ends. The DNA of the CDR3 is TGTGCCTGGAGGGCCGGGCAGAACACTGAAGCTTTCTTT. Its translation is CAWRAGQNTEAFF.

The chain links TRBV5-1 to TRBJ2-4; tentative D call: TRBD1 (6 bases). The CDR3 runs 14 residues. The V gene's germline CDR1 is SGHRS and CDR2 YFSETQ. V dropped 3 bases and J dropped 2 bases, with 9 bases sitting between them. The CDR3 is CASSSTGPKNIQYF. The CDR3 coding sequence is TGCGCCAGCAGCTCAACAGGGCCCAAAAACATTCAGTACTTC. Full variable domain (missing parts from reference TRBV5-1 and TRBJ2-4): KAGVTQTPRYLIKTRGQQVTLSCSPISGHRSVSWYQQTPGQGLQFLFEYFSETQRNKGNFPGRFSGRQFSNSRSEMNVSTLELGDSALYLCASSSTGPKNIQYFGAGTRLSVL.